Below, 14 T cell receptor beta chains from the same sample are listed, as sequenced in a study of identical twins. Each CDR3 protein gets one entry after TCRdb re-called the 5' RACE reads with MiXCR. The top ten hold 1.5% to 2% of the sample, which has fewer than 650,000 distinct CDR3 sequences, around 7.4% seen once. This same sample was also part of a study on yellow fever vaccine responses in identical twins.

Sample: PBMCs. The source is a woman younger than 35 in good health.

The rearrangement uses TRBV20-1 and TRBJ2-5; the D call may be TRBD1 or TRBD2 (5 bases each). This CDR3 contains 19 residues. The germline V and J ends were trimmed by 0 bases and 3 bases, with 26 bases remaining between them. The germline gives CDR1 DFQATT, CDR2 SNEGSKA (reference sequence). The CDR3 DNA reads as TGCAGTGCTAGAGAAGAGTGGGGCAACGGGGCAGGAGGAGAAGAGACCCAGTACTTC. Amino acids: CSAREEWGNGAGGEETQYF.

The CDR3 bases are TGTGCCACCAGTGGAGGGGCGAGCTACAATGAGCAGTTCTTC. It is translated as CATSGGASYNEQFF. This chain joins TRBV24-1 and TRBJ2-1, with D perhaps being TRBD1 or TRBD2 (5 bases each). The V gene's germline CDR1 is KGHDR and CDR2 SFDVKD. The V gene lost 5 bases and the J gene lost 3 bases, with 10 bases spanning the gap. CDR3 length: 14 amino acids.

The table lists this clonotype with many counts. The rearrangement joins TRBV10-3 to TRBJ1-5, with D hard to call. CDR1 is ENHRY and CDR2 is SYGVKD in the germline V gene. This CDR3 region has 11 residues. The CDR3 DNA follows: TGTGTCTCAGCGTACAATCAGCCCCAGCATTTT. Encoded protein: CVSAYNQPQHF.

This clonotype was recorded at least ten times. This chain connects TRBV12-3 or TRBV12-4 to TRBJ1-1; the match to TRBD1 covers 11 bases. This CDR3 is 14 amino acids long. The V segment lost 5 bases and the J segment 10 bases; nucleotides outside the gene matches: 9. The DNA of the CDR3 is TGTGCCAGCAGTCTCCGGACAGGGGGCTTCGGAGCTTTCTTT. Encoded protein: CASSLRTGGFGAFF.

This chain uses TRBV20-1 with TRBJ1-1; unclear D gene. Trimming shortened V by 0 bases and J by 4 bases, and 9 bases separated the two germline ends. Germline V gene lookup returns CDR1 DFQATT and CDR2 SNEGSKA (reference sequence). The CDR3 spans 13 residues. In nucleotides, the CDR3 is TGCAGTGCTAGAGATCCCCCGTTCACTGAAGCTTTCTTT. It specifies CSARDPPFTEAFF.

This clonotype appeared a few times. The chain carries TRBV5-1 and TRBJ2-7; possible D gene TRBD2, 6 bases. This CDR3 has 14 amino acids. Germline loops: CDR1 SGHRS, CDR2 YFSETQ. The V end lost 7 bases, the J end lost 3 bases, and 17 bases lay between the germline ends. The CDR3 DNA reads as TGCGCCAGCGCGGGGCGGCCAGGAGACTACGAGCAGTACTTC. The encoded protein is CASAGRPGDYEQYF.

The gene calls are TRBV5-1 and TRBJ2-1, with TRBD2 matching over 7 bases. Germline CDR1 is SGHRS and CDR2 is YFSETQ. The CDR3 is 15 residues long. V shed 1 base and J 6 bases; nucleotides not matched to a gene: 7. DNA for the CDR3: TGCGCCAGCAGCTTGACAGCGGGGAACCTCAATGAGCAGTTCTTC. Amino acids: CASSLTAGNLNEQFF.

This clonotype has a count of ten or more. The CDR3 sequence is CASSQGGAEAFF. The CDR3 DNA is TGTGCCAGCAGCCAAGGGGGGGCTGAAGCTTTCTTT. The gene calls are TRBV3-1 and TRBJ1-1; possible D gene TRBD1, 5 bases. Germline V gene sequence: CDR1 LGHDT, CDR2 YNNKEL (reference sequence). The CDR3 totals 12 residues. The V gene lost 1 base and the J gene lost 6 bases, with 6 bases spanning the gap.

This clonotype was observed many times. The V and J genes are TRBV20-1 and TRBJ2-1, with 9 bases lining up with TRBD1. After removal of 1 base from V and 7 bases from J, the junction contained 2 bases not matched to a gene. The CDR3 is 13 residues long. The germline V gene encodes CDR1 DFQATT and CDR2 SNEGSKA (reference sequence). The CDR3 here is CSARAGTGNEQFF. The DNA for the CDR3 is TGCAGTGCTAGAGCCGGGACAGGGAATGAGCAGTTCTTC.

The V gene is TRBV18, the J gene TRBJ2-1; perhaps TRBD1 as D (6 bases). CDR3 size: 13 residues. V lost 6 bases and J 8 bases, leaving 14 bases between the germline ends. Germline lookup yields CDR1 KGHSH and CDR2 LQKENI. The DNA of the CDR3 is TGTGCCAGCTCCTCGGACAGTTGGGATGAGCAGTTCTTC. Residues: CASSSDSWDEQFF.

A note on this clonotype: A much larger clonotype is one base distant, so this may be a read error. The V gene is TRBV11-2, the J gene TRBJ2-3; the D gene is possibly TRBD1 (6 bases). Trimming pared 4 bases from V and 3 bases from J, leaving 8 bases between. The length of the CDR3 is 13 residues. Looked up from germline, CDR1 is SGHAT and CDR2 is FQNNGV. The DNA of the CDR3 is TGTGCCAGCAGCTGTGGACAGACAGATACGCAGTATTTT. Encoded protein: CASSCGQTDTQYF.

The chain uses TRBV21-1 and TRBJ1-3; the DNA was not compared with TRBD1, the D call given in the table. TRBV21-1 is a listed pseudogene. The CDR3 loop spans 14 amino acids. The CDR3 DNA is TGTGCCAGCAGCAATAGGACATACGGAAACACCATATATTTT. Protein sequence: CASSNRTYGNTIYF.

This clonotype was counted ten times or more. The CDR3 sequence: CASSLYGLSYEQYV. The CDR3 coding sequence is TGCGCCAGCAGCTTGTATGGCCTCTCCTACGAGCAGTACGTC. The rearrangement uses TRBV5-1 and TRBJ2-7; D ambiguous. Germline loops: CDR1 SGHRS, CDR2 YFSETQ. This CDR3 has 14 residues. The V end lost 1 base, the J end lost 0 bases, and 8 bases lay between the germline ends.

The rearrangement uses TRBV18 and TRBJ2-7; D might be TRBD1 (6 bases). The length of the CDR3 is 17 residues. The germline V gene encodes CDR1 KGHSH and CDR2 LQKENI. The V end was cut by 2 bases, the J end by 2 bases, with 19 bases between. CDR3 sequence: CASSPTNQGSLTYEQYF. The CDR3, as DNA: TGTGCCAGCTCACCAACAAACCAGGGGAGCCTGACCTACGAGCAGTACTTC.